This T cell receptor beta chain was identified in a study of blood T cell repertoires in COVID-19 (TCRdb year 2020). About the full investigation: The collaborator samples originated in the United States, Italy and Spain and spanned the acute and convalescent phases of COVID-19. The samples were drawn from the first 160 participants of the ongoing ImmuneRACE study and from over a thousand subjects provided by 6 global collaborators. The prospective study material was composed of cDNA or gDNA derived from T cells, B-cell-depleted T cells, or PBMCs. HLA class I and class II types, where available, came from metadata supplied by the sample provider rather than from assay-based typing. The dataset comprised deeply sampled blood TCRbeta repertoires from subjects exposed to, actively infected with, or recovered from COVID-19. The repertoires were made available in a free public database intended to serve as a resource for research on the immune response to SARS-CoV-2. Sample metadata almost always included a de-identified subject ID, COVID-19 status, age in years and sex.

What the study reported, not specific to this receptor: Clinical and demographic metadata were provided uncurated, with the amount varying by source and participant.

Details on this clone: The antigen it recognizes is unknown. No base quality values were provided; no much bigger clone lies one nucleotide off.

In the prospective study, participants were about 18 to 100 years old, resided in under 30 geographic areas of the United States, and were enrolled through a virtual design. In the prospective study, participants were assigned to cohorts based on the clinical history participants reported in a screening survey and a study questionnaire. Recovered participants in ImmuneRACE Cohort 3 were defined as having two consecutive negative NP/OP PCR tests, clearance from a healthcare professional, or resolution of symptoms. In the prospective study, mobile phlebotomists collected whole blood, serum and a nasopharyngeal or oropharyngeal swab from each participant. Prospective study participants could optionally give additional blood draws and questionnaires over an approximately two-month period. Before DNA extraction, blood samples from the prospective study were shipped at room temperature or frozen. TCRbeta CDR3 regions were amplified from genomic DNA by means of the immunoSEQ Assay, a bias-controlled multiplex PCR. The paper's data handling went like this. The number of nucleated cells in each sample was estimated from the amplification of reference gene primers within the assay. To quantify the absolute abundance of each unique TCRbeta CDR3 rearrangement, sequence reads were collapsed and filtered. For each sample, productive Simpson clonality was calculated by taking the square root of Simpson's diversity index across productive rearrangements. TCRdb obtained this table from immuneACCESS and retained in-frame rearrangements with V and J assigned. These tables miss some clones; where compared with another copy, unresolved V genes account for less than half of the shortfall, and the remainder is unexplained. V, J and clone size derive from that table, while D and trimming were established from the DNA sequence. The sample has 300,000 to 450,000 clones on record, 85% to 90% of them singletons. The ten largest clones take up 1.2% of the sample.

The CDR3 holds 14 amino acids from the cysteine to the phenylalanine. Of all the DNA, just the CDR3 is kept, 42 bases in frame from base 1. The germline ends are 11 bases apart after V is trimmed by 2 bases and J by 5 bases. CDR1 MGHDK and CDR2 SYGVNS were looked up in the germline V gene. Here the chain combines TRBV25-1 and TRBJ2-3; tentative D gene TRBD2, with 5 bases matching. The receptor was isolated from a young woman who had recovered from COVID-19. Material: PBMCs or T cells enriched from blood (not recorded which). The CDR3 in this case is CASSEPGLLDTQYF. Here is the DNA: TGTGCCAGCAGTGAACCCGGACTCCTAGATACGCAGTATTTT.